This T cell receptor (beta chain) derives from a study of beta chain features in type 1 diabetes. V lost 1 base, J lost 8 bases, and 11 bases lay in between. In germline, CDR1 is SEHNR, CDR2 FQNEAQ (reference sequence). The CDR3 loop spans 13 amino acids. This clone was seen a few times. What it binds is not known. Reverse transcribing all isolated RNA meant expressed TCRB transcripts were sequenced. Produced via immunoSEQ multiplex PCR; TCRdb's table is partial and in-frame only. Of hundreds of thousands of clones listed, roughly an eighth are singletons. The study, taken as a whole, reports: In the patient group, naive, central memory and Treg TCRB repertoires seemed more alike than in the healthy donor group. Among patients with Type 1 diabetes, TCRB CDR3s were moderately but significantly shorter in every one of the four CD4+ subsets.

V usage is TRBV7-9 and J usage is TRBJ1-2, with D possibly TRBD1 on 5 matching bases. Sequenced material: naive CD4+ T cells from blood. The clonotype originates from a man younger than 30 with type 1 diabetes. The CDR3 protein is CASSLVDGGGYTF. CDR3 nucleotides: TGTGCCAGCAGCTTAGTTGACGGGGGAGGCTACACCTTC. The entire variable domain, with the rest obtained from reference TRBV7-9 and TRBJ1-2, is as follows: DTGVSQNPRHKITKRGQNVTFRCDPISEHNRLYWYRQTLGQGPEFLTYFQNEAQLEKSRLLSDRFSAERPKGSFSTLEIQRTEQGDSAMYLCASSLVDGGGYTFGSGTRLTVV.